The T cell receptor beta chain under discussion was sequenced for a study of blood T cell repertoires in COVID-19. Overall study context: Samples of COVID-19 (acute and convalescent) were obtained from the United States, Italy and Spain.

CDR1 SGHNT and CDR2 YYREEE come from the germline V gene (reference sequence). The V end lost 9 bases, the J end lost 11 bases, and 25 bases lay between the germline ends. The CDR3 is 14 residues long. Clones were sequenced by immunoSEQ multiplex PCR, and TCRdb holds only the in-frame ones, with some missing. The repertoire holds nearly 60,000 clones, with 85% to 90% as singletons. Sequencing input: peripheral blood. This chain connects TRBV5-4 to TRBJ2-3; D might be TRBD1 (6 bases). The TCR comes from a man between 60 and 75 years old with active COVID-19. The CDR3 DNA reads TGTGCCACCACCCGGGACGTAAGCCCCAGGGGGCAGTATTTT. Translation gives CATTRDVSPRGQYF. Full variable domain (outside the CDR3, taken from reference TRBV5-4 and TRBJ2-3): ETGVTQSPTHLIKTRGQQVTLRCSSQSGHNTVSWYQQALGQGPQFIFQYYREEENGRGNFPPRFSGLQFPNYSSELNVNALELDDSALYLCATTRDVSPRGQYFGPGTRLTVL.